The present T cell receptor beta chain was sequenced within a study of T cell responses to AZD1222 COVID-19 vaccine. To note about this clone: Its antigen is unknown.

Germline V gene sequence: CDR1 SGHTA, CDR2 FQGNSA. The CDR3 length is 16 residues. The J segment lost 2 bases and the V segment lost 5 bases, leaving 6 bases of the junction unmatched. Whole-study findings and limits: Only a handful of AZD1222 recipients, several in all, had baseline seropositivity. Repertoire sampling occurred only after the peak T cell response. White British donors predominated, females outnumbered males, and clonal diversity was possibly underestimated. Reportedly, close to half of spike-specific TCRs are directed against unmutated variant regions.

Some clones are missing from TCRdb's copy, which holds only in-frame ones; the method was immunoSEQ multiplex PCR. The table has tens of thousands of clones, 89% seen once. The source of this sequence is an adult who received the AZD1222 COVID-19 vaccine. The sample in question was peripheral blood, obtained 28 days after the second AZD1222 dose. The V gene is TRBV7-2, the J gene TRBJ2-2; TRBD1 aligns across 9 bases. The CDR3 DNA sequence: TGTGCCAGCAGCGGATACAGGGGGCTTAACACCGGGGAGCTGTTTTTT. This translates into CASSGYRGLNTGELFF.